This TCR beta chain was retrieved from a study of cytomegalovirus exposure and HLA in healthy donors. This clone was counted only a few times. Profiled with immunoSEQ multiplex PCR; TCRdb holds only in-frame clones, not every one. The sample contains about 160,000 clones, roughly nine tenths of which appear only once. Looked up from germline, CDR1 is LNHNV and CDR2 is YYDKDF (reference sequence). This CDR3 spans 14 amino acids. V gave up 3 bases and J gave up 2 bases; unmatched junction bases: 3. The genes are TRBV15 and TRBJ1-2; 7 nucleotides line up with TRBD1. The receptor was derived from a woman in her twenties or thirties in good health and CMV-seronegative. Sequencing was carried out using PBMCs. The CDR3 is CATSSEDRNYGYTF. The CDR3 bases are TGTGCCACCAGCAGCGAGGACAGGAACTATGGCTACACCTTC.